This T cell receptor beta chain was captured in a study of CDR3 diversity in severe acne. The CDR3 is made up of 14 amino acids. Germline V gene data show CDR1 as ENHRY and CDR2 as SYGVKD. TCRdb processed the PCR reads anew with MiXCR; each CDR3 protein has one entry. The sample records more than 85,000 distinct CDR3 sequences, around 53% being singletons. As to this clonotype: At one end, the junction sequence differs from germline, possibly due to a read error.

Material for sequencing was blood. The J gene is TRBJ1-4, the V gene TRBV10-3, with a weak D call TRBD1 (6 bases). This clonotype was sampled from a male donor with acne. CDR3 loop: CASSWDIDNEKLFF. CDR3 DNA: TGTGCCAGCAGTTGGGACATAGATAATGAAAAACTGTTTTTT.